This T cell receptor (beta chain) was documented in a study of sequential checkpoint blockade in melanoma. Whole-study context: After both sequences, patients received maintenance nivolumab. Study observations and caveats: Tumor T-cell fraction and clonality correlated with PD-L1 and CD8+ counts.

Specified treatment: randomized to nivolumab then ipilimumab (arm A) or the reverse (arm B). This clone was found a few times. Its antigen is currently unknown. The CDR3 runs 14 residues. Germline lookup yields CDR1 SGHNT and CDR2 YENEEA. Trimming removed 3 bases at V and 3 bases at J, with 9 bases between. The protocol was immunoSEQ multiplex PCR, while the TCRdb copy is restricted to in-frame clones and leaves out a portion. Here the sample spans some 13,000 clones, around 20% being singletons. The input for sequencing was tumor tissue (inferred from file names), taken from a patient given nivolumab and ipilimumab in sequence. This chain connects TRBV11-3 to TRBJ1-5; TRBD1 is a possible D gene (6 bases). This clonotype was sampled from a human donor with melanoma. CDR3 amino acids: CASSLGGPNQPQHF. The DNA for the CDR3 is TGTGCCAGCAGCTTGGGGGGGCCCAATCAGCCCCAGCATTTT.